This TCR beta chain was recovered during a study of shared clonotypes between healthy human individuals. This CDR3 has 14 amino acids. V lost 6 bases and J 0 bases, leaving 8 bases between the germline ends. Germline CDR1 and CDR2: MDHEN and SYDVKM. Generated by immunoSEQ multiplex PCR, the TCRdb table keeps only in-frame clones and is missing some. Among about 770,000 clones listed, approximately 72% were seen once. Input material: memory CD4+ T cells sorted from blood. Subset indicated: CD45RA-negative fraction. V is TRBV28 and J is TRBJ1-4; D remains unclear. The source is a woman aged 30 to 39 in good health. The CDR3 DNA reads TGTGCCAGCAGGTCAGGAACAACTAATGAAAAACTGTTTTTT. It yields the protein CASRSGTTNEKLFF.